Presented here are 25 T cell receptor beta chains from one specimen sequenced in a study of Ad26.COV2.S vaccination and SARS-CoV-2 variants. Described treatment: roughly 18 received Ad26.COV2.S at low or high dose, single or two shots; 5 received placebo; per-sample allocation not given. On day 63 after the first injection, vaccine and placebo recipients gave samples. TCRdb keeps only in-frame clones here, not all; method: immunoSEQ multiplex PCR. The sample has 330,000 or so clones, 90% seen once; the top ten hold 5.5%. The material was peripheral blood, obtained in a trial of Ad26.COV2.S vaccine versus placebo. The receptor source for this set is a person aged 18-65 years who received the Ad26.COV2.S COVID-19 vaccine or a placebo.

This clone appeared a few times. The rearrangement links TRBV2 to TRBJ1-2, with TRBD1 identical over 11 bases. CDR1 is SNHLY and CDR2 is FYNNEI in the germline V gene. Losses at the gene ends were 0 bases for V and 5 bases for J; bases not matched to a gene: 2. The CDR3 length is 15 residues. Here the CDR3 DNA reads TGTGCCAGCAGTGAAGCGGACAGGGGGCTGTATGGCTACACCTTC. Translation: CASSEADRGLYGYTF.

This clone has only one observation. This chain uses TRBV14 with TRBJ2-5, with a tentative D call TRBD2 (6 bases). The V gene's germline CDR1 is SGHDN and CDR2 FVKESK. The V and J ends lost 1 base and 5 bases respectively, with 17 bases between them. The CDR3 sequence is 16 residues long. The CDR3 region has the DNA TGTGCCAGCAGCCAAGTAGCGAGCGGGCAATTGGAGACCCAGTACTTC. It yields the protein CASSQVASGQLETQYF.

The chain has TRBV19 and TRBJ2-3; possibly TRBD1 for D (5 bases). Germline CDR1 LNHDA, CDR2 SQIVND (reference sequence). V gave up 3 bases and J gave up 4 bases, with 11 bases separating them. The CDR3 spans 14 residues. The CDR3 protein is CASSMIRGPDTQYF. CDR3 DNA: TGTGCCAGTAGTATGATAAGGGGTCCAGATACGCAGTATTTT.

The chain carries TRBV15 and TRBJ2-1; no clear D. V was trimmed by 3 bases and J by 5 bases, leaving 14 bases between them. Germline CDR1 is LNHNV and CDR2 is YYDKDF (reference sequence). The CDR3 length is 15 residues. The CDR3 sequence: CATSRAPPSDNEQFF. CDR3 DNA: TGTGCCACCAGCAGGGCCCCGCCTTCTGACAATGAGCAGTTCTTC.

This clone was recorded only once. The chain carries TRBV6-5 and TRBJ2-1, with 15 bases lining up with TRBD2. V shed 0 bases, J shed 8 bases, and the junction held 2 bases outside the gene matches. Per the germline V gene, CDR1 is MNHEY and CDR2 is SVGAGI. CDR3 length: 16 residues. The CDR3 coding sequence is TGTGCCAGCAGTTACTCAGGACTAGCGGGAGGGGATGAGCAGTTCTTC. As protein: CASSYSGLAGGDEQFF.

CDR3 protein: CASTSSRDRGFDEQFF. The DNA of the CDR3 is TGTGCCAGCACCTCTTCCCGGGACAGGGGATTCGATGAGCAGTTCTTC. V and J are TRBV7-8 and TRBJ2-1, with 10 bases lining up with TRBD1. There are 16 residues in the CDR3. V lost 7 bases, J lost 8 bases, and 14 bases stayed unmatched. CDR1 is SGHVS, CDR2 FQNEAQ, per germline.

This rearrangement joins TRBV9 to TRBJ2-5; unclear D gene. There are 9 residues in the CDR3. Per the germline V gene, CDR1 is SGDLS and CDR2 is YYNGEE. Deletions cut 1 base from V and 12 bases from J, with 4 bases between. The CDR3 sequence: CASSVLEYF. The CDR3, as DNA: TGTGCCAGCAGCGTACTGGAGTACTTC.

This chain uses TRBV7-3 with TRBJ1-5; D may be TRBD1 (5 bases). The CDR3 contains 14 residues. V was pared by 3 bases and J by 7 bases, with 13 bases between. Per germline, CDR1 SGHTA and CDR2 FQGTGA. For the CDR3, the DNA is TGTGCCAGCAGCTTGGGGACCCAAGGGCAGCCCCAGCATTTT. Its protein is CASSLGTQGQPQHF. The variable domain in full, with the rest retrieved from reference TRBV7-3 and TRBJ1-5, is GAGVSQTPSNKVTEKGKYVELRCDPISGHTALYWYRQSLGQGPEFLIYFQGTGAADDSGLPNDRFFAVRPEGSVSTLKIQRTERGDSAVYLCASSLGTQGQPQHFGDGTRLSIL.

The chain employs TRBV3-1 (or the pseudogene TRBV3-2) and TRBJ1-2; possibly TRBD1 for D (6 bases). V was cut by 4 bases and J by 6 bases, with 12 bases left in between. Germline lookup yields CDR1 LGHDT and CDR2 YNNKEL (reference sequence). The CDR3 covers 13 residues. The CDR3: CASSLRQADGYTF. As DNA, the CDR3 is TGTGCCAGCAGCCTCCGACAGGCGGATGGCTACACCTTC.

The chain combines TRBV15 with TRBJ2-2, with 11 nucleotides matching TRBD2. After removal of 3 bases from V and 6 bases from J, the junction contained 6 bases not matched to a gene. The length of the CDR3 is 16 residues. Germline CDR1 LNHNV, CDR2 YYDKDF (reference sequence). CDR3 DNA sequence: TGTGCCACCAGCAGTGGGCTAGCGGGGGGAGCCGGGGAGCTGTTTTTT. Its translation is CATSSGLAGGAGELFF.

This chain uses TRBV6-6 with TRBJ1-5; D call uncertain. Germline V gene data show CDR1 as MNHNY and CDR2 as SVGAGI (reference sequence). Trimming removed 0 bases at V and 0 bases at J, with 6 bases between. This CDR3 contains 15 residues. The CDR3 is CASSYSGLSNQPQHF. The CDR3 DNA is TGTGCCAGCAGTTACTCTGGCCTTAGCAATCAGCCCCAGCATTTT.

This chain links TRBV24-1 with TRBJ1-2; D is unclear. CDR1 and CDR2 (germline): KGHDR, SFDVKD. The CDR3 spans 12 residues. V was pared by 4 bases and J by 2 bases, with 4 bases between. CDR3 bases: TGTGCCACCAGTGACCCCAACTATGGCTACACCTTC. Protein sequence: CATSDPNYGYTF.

This clone was detected a few times. V gene TRBV7-2 combines with J gene TRBJ1-5; no clear D gene. Germline CDR1 SGHTA, CDR2 FQGNSA. The V end lost 8 bases, the J end lost 1 base, and 12 bases lay between the germline ends. The CDR3 is 14 amino acids. The CDR3 spells CASRLAASNQPQHF. Here the CDR3 DNA reads TGTGCCAGCCGATTAGCAGCGAGCAATCAGCCCCAGCATTTT.

The chain links TRBV19 to TRBJ2-3, with 9 nucleotides matching TRBD1. The CDR3 is 15 residues long. V shed 5 bases, J shed 2 bases, and the junction held 5 bases outside the gene matches. Germline V gene data show CDR1 as LNHDA and CDR2 as SQIVND (reference sequence). DNA for the CDR3: TGTGCCAGTAGTGCTCGACAGGGGGTCACAGATACGCAGTATTTT. Translating it yields CASSARQGVTDTQYF. Based on the CDR3 plus reference TRBV19 and TRBJ2-3, the full variable domain is DGGITQSPKYLFRKEGQNVTLSCEQNLNHDAMYWYRQDPGQGLRLIYYSQIVNDFQKGDIAEGYSVSREKKESFPLTVTSAQKNPTAFYLCASSARQGVTDTQYFGPGTRLTVL.

V is TRBV11-2 and J is TRBJ1-1; D remains ambiguous. Germline V gene sequence: CDR1 SGHAT, CDR2 FQNNGV. The CDR3 sequence is 13 residues long. V gave up 2 bases and J gave up 1 base, with 5 bases separating them. CDR3 residues: CASSLWENTEAFF. The CDR3 DNA sequence: TGTGCCAGCAGCTTATGGGAGAACACTGAAGCTTTCTTT.

CDR3 sequence: CASSWWGSGVNSPLHF. DNA of the CDR3: TGTGCCAGCAGCTGGTGGGGGTCGGGGGTTAATTCACCCCTCCACTTT. The rearrangement uses TRBV7-9 and TRBJ1-6, with D possibly being TRBD1 (5 bases). V was clipped by 4 bases and J by 6 bases, with 16 bases between them. Germline CDR1 is SEHNR and CDR2 is FQNEAQ (reference sequence). The CDR3 consists of 16 residues.

J is TRBJ1-4 and V is TRBV4-2; D unresolved. Germline V gives CDR1 LGHNA, CDR2 YNFKEQ. V was shortened by 2 bases and J by 0 bases, with 7 bases between the two germline ends. The CDR3 runs to 15 residues. The CDR3 here is CASSQRESTNEKLFF. The CDR3 DNA reads as TGTGCCAGCAGCCAAAGGGAGTCAACTAATGAAAAACTGTTTTTT.

The chain employs TRBV2 and TRBJ1-1; D gene uncertain. The CDR3 runs 13 residues. With 4 bases removed from V and 4 bases from J, the gap between germline ends came to 10 bases. Germline-derived CDR1 and CDR2 are SNHLY and FYNNEI. Written as DNA, the CDR3 is TGTGCCAGCAGTGCAGTGGACTCCACTGAAGCTTTCTTT. Protein product: CASSAVDSTEAFF.

This rearrangement joins TRBV19 to TRBJ2-1; TRBD2 aligns across 13 bases. V shed 2 bases, J shed 1 base, and the junction held 17 bases outside the gene matches. The CDR3 loop spans 22 amino acids. CDR1 and CDR2 (germline): LNHDA, SQIVND (reference sequence). CDR3 coding DNA: TGTGCCAGTAGTATAACCGTACTCCGGCCACTAGCGGGAGGGCCGTCCTACAATGAGCAGTTCTTC. It yields the protein CASSITVLRPLAGGPSYNEQFF.

The chain carries TRBV5-6 and TRBJ1-4; a possible D gene is TRBD1 (6 bases). Trimming took off 3 bases at V and 4 bases at J, with 10 bases between the two ends. The CDR3 runs to 14 residues. Germline assignment: CDR1 SGHDT and CDR2 YYEEEE. CDR3 coding DNA: TGTGCCAGCAGCTCGGACAGTTATAATGAAAAACTGTTTTTT. Translated, it gives CASSSDSYNEKLFF.

V gene TRBV7-2 combines with J gene TRBJ2-7; tentatively, D is TRBD1 (5 bases). Germline V CDR1 and CDR2: SGHTA, FQGNSA. This CDR3 is 12 amino acids long. Trimming removed 5 bases from V and 6 bases from J, with 11 bases in between. CDR3 region: CASSRTPVEQYF. Here the CDR3 DNA reads TGTGCCAGCAGCCGGACACCCGTCGAGCAGTACTTC.

This sequence joins TRBV6-2 or TRBV6-3 and TRBJ2-2; D is undetermined. There are 15 residues in the CDR3. CDR1 and CDR2 from the germline V gene are MNHEY and SVGEGT. Trimming left V 5 bases short and J 0 bases short, with 10 bases between. CDR3 DNA: TGTGCCAGCAGTAATGTTGGGACGAACACCGGGGAGCTGTTTTTT. Protein product: CASSNVGTNTGELFF.

The CDR3 spells CASSWRRGSTEAFF. In DNA, the CDR3 is TGTGCCAGCAGTTGGAGGCGGGGAAGCACTGAAGCTTTCTTT. This chain connects TRBV6-5 to TRBJ1-1, with D unclear. CDR3 length: 14 amino acids. Trimming stripped 4 bases from V and 4 bases from J, with 13 bases between. Per the germline V gene, CDR1 is MNHEY and CDR2 is SVGAGI.

The chain links TRBV7-6 to TRBJ1-5, with a possible D match to TRBD1 (6 bases). The CDR3 length is 13 residues. Per the germline V gene, CDR1 is SGHVS and CDR2 is FNYEAQ. The V end was cut by 5 bases, the J end by 6 bases, with 11 bases between. The CDR3 DNA is TGTGCCAGCAGCGCCGCAGGGGCTCAGCCCCAGCATTTT. Protein product: CASSAAGAQPQHF.

The chain employs TRBV6-1 and TRBJ1-5, with TRBD1 matching 7 bases. The germline gives CDR1 MNHNS, CDR2 SASEGT. The ends lost 1 base at V and 2 bases at J; junction bases unmatched: 8. This CDR3 is 17 amino acids long. The CDR3 nucleotides read TGTGCCAGCAGTGAAGGACCGGGACAGCTAGGCAATCAGCCCCAGCATTTT. It yields the protein CASSEGPGQLGNQPQHF.